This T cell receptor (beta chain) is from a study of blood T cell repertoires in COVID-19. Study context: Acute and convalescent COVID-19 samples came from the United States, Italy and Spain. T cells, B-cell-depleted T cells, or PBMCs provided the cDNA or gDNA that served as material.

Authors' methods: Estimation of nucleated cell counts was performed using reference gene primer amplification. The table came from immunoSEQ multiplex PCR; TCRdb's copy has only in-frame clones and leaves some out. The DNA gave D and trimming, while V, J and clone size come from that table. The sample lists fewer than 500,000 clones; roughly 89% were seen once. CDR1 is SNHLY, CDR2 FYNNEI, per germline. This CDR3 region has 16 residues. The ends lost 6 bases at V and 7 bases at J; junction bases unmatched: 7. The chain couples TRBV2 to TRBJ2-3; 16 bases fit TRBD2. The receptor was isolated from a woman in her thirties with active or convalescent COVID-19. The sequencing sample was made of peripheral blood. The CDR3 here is CASRPGLAGGRNTQYF. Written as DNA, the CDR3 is TGTGCCAGCAGGCCGGGACTAGCGGGGGGGCGTAATACGCAGTATTTT.